This record concerns one T cell receptor beta chain sequence. Its antigen has not been determined. No quality values exist for individual bases; no much larger clone is one base distant. According to the germline V gene, CDR1 reads MNHNS and CDR2 reads SASEGT. V ends up 6 bases short and J 8 bases short, with an unmatched junction base count of 7. From the cysteine through the phenylalanine, the CDR3 covers 13 amino acids. The kept DNA is CDR3 alone, 39 bases in frame from the first base. The sample was run on an Illumina HiSeq 2500. Quantitative 5'-RACE with molecular barcodes was used to prepare TCR beta libraries. In the original analysis: Disease-linked TCR variants were identified with a new computational method built on a probabilistic model of VDJ rearrangement. TCRdb reprocessed the public reads (quality trimming at Q25 with fastp, clone calling with MiXCR) and kept in-frame beta chains. Here each entry gathers all rows of one CDR3 protein and keeps the most common genes and DNA. The V and J calls shown here were made by TCRdb, not taken from the authors' results. For this sample there are 250,000 to 350,000 distinct CDR3 sequences; around 18% appear just once. The top ten constitute around 8% of the sample.

These data are taken from a study of CD8 T cells in ankylosing spondylitis (dated by TCRdb to about 2017). Background on the whole study: The study set out to find disease-linked TCR variants by profiling T cell receptor beta repertoires in ankylosing spondylitis patients and healthy donors. In total, the full study cohort was made up of approximately 99 healthy donors and about two dozen ankylosing spondylitis patients. Peripheral blood was sampled, and synovial fluid was additionally collected from ankylosing spondylitis patients. Here is what the overall study found, with its caveats: Some TCR beta motif variants had previously been reported in synovial fluid and blood of reactive arthritis patients, which suggested common disease-initiation mechanisms. A TCR beta motif of fewer than 10 highly homologous amino acid variants appeared characteristic of blood from ankylosing spondylitis patients. A CD8+ phenotype was shown by the disease-linked clones, which were found at relatively low frequencies in peripheral blood. Significant enrichment of the disease-linked clones was reported in matched synovial fluid samples from ankylosing spondylitis patients.

Material for sequencing was blood, either unsorted or a sorted T cell fraction (not recorded which). This receptor was obtained from a male donor with ankylosing spondylitis or in good health (not recorded which). In this chain, TRBV6-1 is recombined with TRBJ2-1; 7 bases in between match TRBD1. Here is the DNA: TGTGCCAGCAGATCACAGGGGATGGATGAGCAGTTCTTC. It encodes CASRSQGMDEQFF.